A selection of T cell receptor beta chains follows, all from one sample in a study of blood T cell repertoires in COVID-19. Sequencing used immunoSEQ multiplex PCR; TCRdb keeps in-frame clones, though not all of them. The table includes fewer than 85,000 clones, over 60% detected once. The sample was peripheral blood. These receptor sequences come from an elderly woman with active or convalescent COVID-19. Each CDR3 is given without its conserved first and last residue. Fields, in order: J gene, V gene, CDR3 protein.

TRBJ2-2 | TRBV27 | ASATGYTGELF
TRBJ1-2 | TRBV3-1/TRBV3-2 | ASSQDPTSYGYT
TRBJ1-1 | TRBV6-6 | ASRTGTGVSPEAF
TRBJ2-1 | TRBV5-5 | ASSLDVTGSSRNEQF
TRBJ1-2 | TRBV30 | AWSLTGDSGYT
TRBJ2-7 | TRBV4-1 | ASSQQAHYEQY
TRBJ2-5 | TRBV14 | ASSQGRVRGETQY
TRBJ2-1 | TRBV4-3 | ASSQDGTDSNEQF
TRBJ2-3 | TRBV12-5 | ASGPGTSFPTQY
TRBJ2-1 | TRBV9 | ASSVSSVTYNEQF
TRBJ2-6 | TRBV7-9 | ASSTGFGGANVLT
TRBJ2-3 | TRBV7-9 | ASSAITSTDTQY
TRBJ2-5 | TRBV11-2 | ASSLDRGLETQY
TRBJ1-2 | TRBV7-2 | ASSSTDNYGYT
TRBJ2-1 | TRBV7-6 | ASSLGLAGAYNEQF
TRBJ1-1 | TRBV19 | ASSIDPSSEAF
TRBJ1-2 | TRBV2 | ASLRDRGTYGYT
TRBJ1-1 | TRBV9 | ASSVQGFGNTEAF
TRBJ2-4 | TRBV20-1 | SASPLSGGLPILAKNIQY
TRBJ2-1 | TRBV6-6 | ASSYKARNNEQF
TRBJ1-2 | TRBV6-2/TRBV6-3 | ASSSAGGYGYT
TRBJ1-1 | TRBV30 | AWSAGPNTEAF
TRBJ2-3 | TRBV7-9 | ASSLLRTGSTDTQY
TRBJ1-1 | TRBV9 | ASSREGVNTEAF
TRBJ2-4 | TRBV28 | ASSLSPPAGAKNIQY
TRBJ1-4 | TRBV2 | ASSRDRANEKLF
TRBJ1-1 | TRBV6-6 | ASSRRIIGTLASYTEAF
TRBJ1-1 | TRBV30 | AWTRGTEAF
TRBJ1-4 | TRBV29-1 | SARDRGGTNEKLF
TRBJ2-3 | TRBV19 | ASRGQFTDTQY
TRBJ2-7 | TRBV11-3 | ASSASGHAEQY
TRBJ1-3 | TRBV30 | AWSAGTGSRWNTIY
TRBJ2-1 | TRBV3-1/TRBV3-2 | ASSLQRGRYNEQF
TRBJ2-3 | TRBV7-2 | ASSYPAGTADTQY
TRBJ1-5 | TRBV19 | ASRGGQPQH
TRBJ2-1 | TRBV6-6 | ACQFGELGNEQF
TRBJ2-5 | TRBV7-6 | ASSERVQETQY
TRBJ2-1 | TRBV6-1 | ASSDVTGEQQF
TRBJ1-1 | TRBV7-6 | ASTRGDTEAF
TRBJ2-2 | TRBV9 | ASMGRIGELF
TRBJ1-6 | TRBV5-4 | ASSLRAGQSSPLH
TRBJ2-1 | TRBV18 | ASSRSGTGWNEQF
TRBJ2-7 | TRBV7-9 | ASSPRQGTYEQY
TRBJ2-1 | TRBV9 | ASSAVTGLATSEQF
TRBJ2-7 | TRBV5-5 | ASSLQNFEQY
TRBJ1-5 | TRBV19 | ASSTGPHQPQH
TRBJ1-4 | TRBV11-2 | ASSSPTGFGEKLF
TRBJ1-1 | TRBV24-1 | ATSESDTEAF